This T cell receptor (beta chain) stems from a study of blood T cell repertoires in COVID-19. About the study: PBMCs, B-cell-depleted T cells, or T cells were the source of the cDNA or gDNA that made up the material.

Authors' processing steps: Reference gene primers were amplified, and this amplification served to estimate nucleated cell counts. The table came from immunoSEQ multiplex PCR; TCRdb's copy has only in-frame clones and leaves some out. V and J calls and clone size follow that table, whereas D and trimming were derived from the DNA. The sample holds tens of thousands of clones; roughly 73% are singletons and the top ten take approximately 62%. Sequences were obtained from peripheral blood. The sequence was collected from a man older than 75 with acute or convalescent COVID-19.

The CDR3 sequence: CASSLTGGPMNEQFF. The DNA for the CDR3 is TGTGCCAGCAGCTTAACGGGAGGGCCTATGAATGAGCAGTTCTTC. This chain joins TRBV11-2 and TRBJ2-1, with 8 bases lining up with TRBD2. Germline CDR1 is SGHAT and CDR2 is FQNNGV. CDR3 length: 15 residues. After removal of 2 bases from V and 7 bases from J, the junction contained 7 bases not matched to a gene.